This TCR beta chain stems from a study of cytomegalovirus exposure and HLA in healthy donors. Across the whole study: Membership in the Caucasian-associated ancestry cluster was found for around 81% of fewer than 450 genotyped donors. The study's findings and limits: Among TCR beta chains, those listed as cytomegalovirus-associated numbered roughly 150. Clonal expansion, a later analysis showed, was greater in HLA-associated TCR beta chains than in equally common others.

60 Vbeta and 13 Jbeta primers were used in PCR. Some clones are missing from TCRdb's copy, which holds only in-frame ones; the method was immunoSEQ multiplex PCR. This table holds around 200,000 clones, around 77% found once. As regards this clone: The antigen is undetermined.

The ends were cut back, 6 bases at V and 1 base at J, with 7 bases in the middle. Germline CDR1 reads SGHDT; CDR2 reads YYEEEE. This CDR3 contains 12 residues. The V gene is TRBV5-6, the J gene TRBJ1-1; possibly TRBD1 for D (5 bases). The TCR originated in a woman under 40 in good health and CMV-seropositive. Sequenced: PBMCs. The CDR3 is CASNRGNTEAFF. In DNA form, the CDR3 reads TGTGCCAGCAATAGGGGGAACACTGAAGCTTTCTTT. Looking up the rest from reference TRBV5-6 and TRBJ1-1 gives the full variable domain: DAGVTQSPTHLIKTRGQQVTLRCSPKSGHDTVSWYQQALGQGPQFIFQYYEEEERQRGNFPDRFSGHQFPNYSSELNVNALLLGDSALYLCASNRGNTEAFFGQGTRLTVV.